A selection of T cell receptor beta chains follows, all from one sample in a study of cytomegalovirus exposure and HLA in healthy donors. TCRdb keeps only in-frame clones here, not all; method: immunoSEQ multiplex PCR. The sample lists 100,000 to 150,000 clones; 81% were seen once. Sequencing used PBMCs. These receptor sequences come from a man younger than 30 in good health and CMV-seropositive. Both conserved end residues are trimmed from each CDR3.

j_gene: TRBJ1-1
v_gene: TRBV19
CDR3aa: ASSKGHLNTEAF

j_gene: TRBJ1-5
v_gene: TRBV7-9
CDR3aa: ASSSSGNQPQH

j_gene: TRBJ1-2
v_gene: TRBV7-2
CDR3aa: ASSLGAQNYGYT

j_gene: TRBJ2-7
v_gene: TRBV29-1
CDR3aa: SALTGGLTYEQY

j_gene: TRBJ2-2
v_gene: TRBV6-5
CDR3aa: ASSYSGAPGELF

j_gene: TRBJ1-4
v_gene: TRBV7-2
CDR3aa: ASSLRTGGFRKLF

j_gene: TRBJ1-5
v_gene: TRBV6-4
CDR3aa: ASSDGGYQPQH

j_gene: TRBJ1-5
v_gene: TRBV4-3
CDR3aa: ASSQDRAGYGQPQH

j_gene: TRBJ1-1
v_gene: TRBV6-5
CDR3aa: ASSSYSLNTEAF

j_gene: TRBJ2-1
v_gene: TRBV6-1
CDR3aa: ASSEPYSYNEQF

j_gene: TRBJ1-1
v_gene: TRBV10-3
CDR3aa: AIRRSALGLPNTEAF

j_gene: TRBJ2-3
v_gene: TRBV7-2
CDR3aa: ASSLDRQGTDTQY

j_gene: TRBJ2-3
v_gene: TRBV5-1
CDR3aa: ASSTRQGRDTQY

j_gene: TRBJ1-1
v_gene: TRBV19
CDR3aa: ATHPQGIPNTEAF

j_gene: TRBJ2-7
v_gene: TRBV2
CDR3aa: ASSEGLGASYEQY

j_gene: TRBJ1-6
v_gene: TRBV11-2
CDR3aa: ASSSPSGTHNSPLH

j_gene: TRBJ2-7
v_gene: TRBV6-5
CDR3aa: ASSYAEEQY

j_gene: TRBJ1-1
v_gene: TRBV4-3
CDR3aa: ASSQTTTHMNTEAF

j_gene: TRBJ2-1
v_gene: TRBV11-3
CDR3aa: ASSRGTSGSSSEQF

j_gene: TRBJ2-5
v_gene: TRBV27
CDR3aa: ASSPTGQGGRAD

j_gene: TRBJ2-7
v_gene: TRBV7-9
CDR3aa: ASSLPQVSYEQY

j_gene: TRBJ2-3
v_gene: TRBV6-5
CDR3aa: ASIPLAGDTQY

j_gene: TRBJ1-1
v_gene: TRBV27
CDR3aa: ASRQGVNTEAF

j_gene: TRBJ1-6
v_gene: TRBV5-1
CDR3aa: ASSLAAGGNLNSPLH

j_gene: TRBJ1-4
v_gene: TRBV5-6
CDR3aa: ASSGWGQGLTNEKLF

j_gene: TRBJ2-2
v_gene: TRBV19
CDR3aa: ASSNFGGGATGELF

j_gene: TRBJ2-5
v_gene: TRBV19
CDR3aa: ASSPTGVWRETQY

j_gene: TRBJ1-3
v_gene: TRBV5-1
CDR3aa: ASSSAASSGNTIY

j_gene: TRBJ2-7
v_gene: TRBV5-1
CDR3aa: ASSLAPGERY

j_gene: TRBJ2-3
v_gene: TRBV25-1
CDR3aa: ASSDPSDYLGDTQY

j_gene: TRBJ2-2
v_gene: TRBV7-9
CDR3aa: ASSFEGAANTGELF

j_gene: TRBJ2-7
v_gene: TRBV7-6
CDR3aa: ASSWSTGGGEQY

j_gene: TRBJ2-7
v_gene: TRBV19
CDR3aa: ASSIGPDSYEQY

j_gene: TRBJ2-2
v_gene: TRBV6-5
CDR3aa: ASSSQVNTGELF

j_gene: TRBJ2-1
v_gene: TRBV4-1
CDR3aa: ASTLEGRDEQF